This passage covers 16 T cell receptor beta chains from one sample sequenced in a study of cytomegalovirus exposure and HLA in healthy donors listed by TCRdb under 2017. The library was built by means of the immunoSEQ multiplex PCR assay. A mixture of 60 forward primers for TCR Vbeta segments and 13 reverse primers for TCR Jbeta segments was used in the multiplex PCR. TCRdb mirrors the immuneACCESS table, restricted to in-frame sequences. Some clones are absent from its copies; in checked studies, under half trace to an unresolved V gene, and the reason for the others is unknown. Present in this sample are roughly 100,000 clones, approximately 14% of which were seen just once. The ten biggest clones cover more than 0.8% of the sample. Sequenced material: PBMCs. These receptors were obtained from a female donor in good health and CMV-seronegative.

The CDR3 here is CSGEVGTEAFF. CDR3 bases: TGCAGCGGAGAGGTTGGCACTGAAGCTTTCTTT. This sequence joins TRBV29-1 and TRBJ1-1; D ambiguous. Trimming cost V 7 bases and J 4 bases, with 10 bases left between them. This CDR3 is built from 11 residues. Per germline, CDR1 SQVTM and CDR2 ANQGSEA.

This chain connects TRBV7-9 to TRBJ2-1, with D maybe TRBD1 (5 bases). This CDR3 region has 14 residues. The ends were cut back, 4 bases at V and 10 bases at J, with 17 bases in the middle. Germline V gene sequence: CDR1 SEHNR, CDR2 FQNEAQ (reference sequence). The CDR3 DNA is TGTGCCAGCAGCTATCTAGGGGTGGTGGAGGAGCAGTTCTTC. Translation: CASSYLGVVEEQFF.

This clone was picked up a small number of times. The chain uses TRBV7-2 and TRBJ1-2; D uncertain. The germline V gene has CDR1 SGHTA and CDR2 FQGNSA. The V end was cut by 2 bases, the J end by 4 bases, with 8 bases between. The CDR3 has 13 amino acids. CDR3 residues: CASSLSTGYGYTF. CDR3 DNA: TGTGCCAGCAGCTTATCAACGGGCTATGGCTACACCTTC.

This chain connects TRBV28 to TRBJ1-1; TRBD1 matches at 9 bases. V shed 7 bases and J 6 bases; nucleotides not matched to a gene: 12. The CDR3 consists of 15 residues. Germline values: CDR1 MDHEN, CDR2 SYDVKM. The DNA for the CDR3 is TGTGCCAGCATCGGGGCGGGGACAGGGAGCGCTGAAGCTTTCTTT. Protein: CASIGAGTGSAEAFF.

This clone was counted between two and nine times. The genes are TRBV4-3 and TRBJ1-2; 10 nucleotides align to TRBD1. The ends lost 2 bases at V and 5 bases at J; junction bases unmatched: 2. This CDR3 is 14 amino acids long. The germline V gene encodes CDR1 LGHNA and CDR2 YSLEER. CDR3 nucleotide sequence: TGCGCCAGCAGCCAAACGGGACAGGGGTATGGCTACACCTTC. This gives the protein CASSQTGQGYGYTF.

This clone was detected only a few times. The chain uses TRBV19 and TRBJ1-2, with D possibly being TRBD1 (6 bases). The ends were cut back, 3 bases at V and 5 bases at J, with 16 bases in the middle. The length of the CDR3 is 15 residues. CDR1 and CDR2 from the germline V gene are LNHDA and SQIVND (reference sequence). The CDR3 coding sequence is TGTGCCAGTAGTATTCATGGTCCAGGGGATTATGGCTACACCTTC. Translating gives CASSIHGPGDYGYTF.

This clone was picked up a small number of times. J is TRBJ2-3 and V is TRBV4-3; weak D call: TRBD2 (5 bases). The CDR3 sequence is 17 residues long. Looked up from germline, CDR1 is LGHNA and CDR2 is YSLEER. V gave up 4 bases and J gave up 4 bases, with 21 bases separating them. CDR3 in DNA: TGCGCCAGCAGCCCTCTTGAACGGGAAAAGAGGCCAGATACGCAGTATTTT. Amino acid sequence: CASSPLEREKRPDTQYF.

The chain is built from TRBV28 and TRBJ1-2; weak D call: TRBD1 (6 bases). This CDR3 contains 13 residues. V lost 5 bases to trimming and J lost 3 bases, with 10 bases between them. Germline CDR1 and CDR2: MDHEN and SYDVKM. This chain's CDR3 is CASSTWTDYGYTF. CDR3 coding DNA: TGTGCCAGCAGTACCTGGACAGACTATGGCTACACCTTC.

The chain couples TRBV6-5 to TRBJ2-2, with 9 bases fitting TRBD2. The CDR3 extends over 15 amino acids. CDR1 MNHEY and CDR2 SVGAGI come from the germline V gene. The V and J ends lost 5 bases and 0 bases, in that order; junction bases with no gene match: 1. CDR3 amino acids: CASSLAGSNTGELFF. CDR3 nucleotides: TGTGCCAGCAGTCTAGCGGGGTCGAACACCGGGGAGCTGTTTTTT.

This clone was picked up a small number of times. The chain links TRBV27 to TRBJ2-6; no clear D gene. V lost 6 bases and J 0 bases, leaving 3 bases between the germline ends. The V gene's germline CDR1 is MNHEY and CDR2 SMNVEV (reference sequence). The CDR3 length is 13 residues. The CDR3 DNA reads TGTGCCAGCAGCTACTCTGGGGCCAACGTCCTGACTTTC. It specifies CASSYSGANVLTF. The full variable domain, in which reference TRBV27 and TRBJ2-6 provide the parts outside the CDR3, is EAQVTQNPRYLITVTGKKLTVTCSQNMNHEYMSWYRQDPGLGLRQIYYSMNVEVTDKGDVPEGYKVSRKEKRNFPLILESPSPNQTSLYFCASSYSGANVLTFGAGSRLTVL.

This clone came up a few times. This same CDR3 is encoded by further DNA sequences in the sample. This chain connects TRBV5-1 to TRBJ1-1, with D unresolved. V was cut by 1 base and J by 2 bases, with 6 bases left in between. Germline V gene sequence: CDR1 SGHRS, CDR2 YFSETQ. The CDR3 runs 13 residues. For the CDR3, the DNA is TGCGCCAGCAGCTTGACGGGAAACACTGAAGCTTTCTTT. This gives the protein CASSLTGNTEAFF. Full variable domain (remainder filled in from reference TRBV5-1 and TRBJ1-1): KAGVTQTPRYLIKTRGQQVTLSCSPISGHRSVSWYQQTPGQGLQFLFEYFSETQRNKGNFPGRFSGRQFSNSRSEMNVSTLELGDSALYLCASSLTGNTEAFFGQGTRLTVV.

A few counts support this clone. The chain joins TRBV2 to TRBJ1-5; D gene uncertain. The length of the CDR3 is 13 residues. V was trimmed by 4 bases and J by 6 bases, leaving 10 bases between them. Looked up from germline, CDR1 is SNHLY and CDR2 is FYNNEI. CDR3 sequence: CASSGGELQPQHF. In DNA form, the CDR3 reads TGTGCCAGCAGTGGAGGAGAGCTTCAGCCCCAGCATTTT.

The gene calls are TRBV5-1 and TRBJ2-5, with 9 nucleotides matching TRBD1. This CDR3 contains 15 residues. V trimming: 5 bases; J trimming: 1 base; junction bases outside the gene matches: 6. Looked up from germline, CDR1 is SGHRS and CDR2 is YFSETQ. Written as DNA, the CDR3 is TGCGCCAGCAGTTTGACAGGGGGTGGCCAAGAGACCCAGTACTTC. Its protein product is CASSLTGGGQETQYF.

Only a few counts were recorded for this clone. The genes are TRBV6-1 and TRBJ2-3; the D is unclear. V was shortened by 2 bases and J by 4 bases, with 13 bases between the two germline ends. Germline CDR1 MNHNS, CDR2 SASEGT. There are 15 residues in the CDR3. CDR3 loop: CASSELNSLPDTQYF. CDR3 sequence (DNA): TGTGCCAGCAGTGAACTAAACAGCCTGCCAGATACGCAGTATTTT.

This clone turned up a few times. CDR3 residues: CASSLFQNYEQYF. CDR3 DNA: TGTGCCAGCAGCTTGTTTCAGAACTACGAGCAGTACTTC. The chain joins TRBV7-2 to TRBJ2-7; D gene ambiguous. The CDR3 sequence is 13 residues long. Germline V gene lookup returns CDR1 SGHTA and CDR2 FQGNSA. The V and J ends lost 3 bases and 3 bases respectively, with 9 bases between them.

In regard to this clone: A junction end diverges from the germline sequence, so it may reflect a read error. The chain joins TRBV29-1 to TRBJ2-7; D gene uncertain. The germline CDR1 and CDR2 sequences are SQVTM and ANQGSEA. The CDR3 has 14 residues. The CDR3 DNA reads TGCAGCGTCGCCGGCGGCTCAAGCTCCTACGGGCAGTACTTC. Translated: CSVAGGSSSYGQYF.